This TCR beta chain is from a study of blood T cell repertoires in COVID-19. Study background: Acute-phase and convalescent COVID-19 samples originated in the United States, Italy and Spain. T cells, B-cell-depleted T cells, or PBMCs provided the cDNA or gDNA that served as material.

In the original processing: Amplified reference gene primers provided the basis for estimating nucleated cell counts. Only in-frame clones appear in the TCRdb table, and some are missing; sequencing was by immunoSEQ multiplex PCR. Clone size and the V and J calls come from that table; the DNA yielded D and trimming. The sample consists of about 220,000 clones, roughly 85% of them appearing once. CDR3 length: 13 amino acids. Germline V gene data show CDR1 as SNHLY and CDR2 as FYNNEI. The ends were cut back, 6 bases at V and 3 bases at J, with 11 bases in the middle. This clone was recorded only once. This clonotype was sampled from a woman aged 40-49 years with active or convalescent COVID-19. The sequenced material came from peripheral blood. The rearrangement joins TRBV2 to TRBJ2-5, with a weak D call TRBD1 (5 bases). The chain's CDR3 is CASSLGQKETQYF. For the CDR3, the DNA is TGTGCCAGCAGCCTCGGACAAAAAGAGACCCAGTACTTC.